The clone carrying this T cell receptor (beta chain) was seen at least ten times. The data originate from a study of T cells after yellow fever vaccination. CDR3 length equals 14 residues. J was trimmed by 6 bases and V by 1 base; bases with no gene match: 3. The germline V gene encodes CDR1 SGHRS and CDR2 YFSETQ. As TCR cDNA was made by 5'RACE template switching, a universal primer site and UMIs were added. TCRdb reprocessed the 5' RACE reads via MiXCR and lists one record per CDR3 protein. The profile covers some 320,000 distinct CDR3 sequences, with roughly 4.3% appearing a single time and under 30% taken by the ten largest.

This sample comprised PBMCs, obtained 5 days after the yellow fever booster vaccination. The chain recombines TRBV5-1 with TRBJ1-5, with 8 bases lining up with TRBD1. The TCR sequence derives from a man aged 18 to 29 who received the YFV17D yellow fever vaccine. The CDR3 sequence: CASSLTGGGQPQHF. CDR3 DNA: TGCGCCAGCAGCTTGACAGGGGGAGGTCAGCCCCAGCATTTT.